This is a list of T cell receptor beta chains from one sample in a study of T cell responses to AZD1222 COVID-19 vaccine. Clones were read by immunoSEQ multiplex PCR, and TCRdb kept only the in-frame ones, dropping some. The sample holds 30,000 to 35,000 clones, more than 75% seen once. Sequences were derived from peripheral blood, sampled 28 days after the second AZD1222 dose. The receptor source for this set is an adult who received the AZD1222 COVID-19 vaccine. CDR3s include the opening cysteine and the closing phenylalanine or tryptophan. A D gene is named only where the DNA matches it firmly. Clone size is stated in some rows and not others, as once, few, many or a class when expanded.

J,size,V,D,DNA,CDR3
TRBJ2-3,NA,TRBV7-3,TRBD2,TGTGCCAGCAGCCCGAGACTAGCGGGAGAGGCAGATACGCAGTATTTT,CASSPRLAGEADTQYF
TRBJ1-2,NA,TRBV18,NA,TGTGCCAGCTCACCAGACGGTTATGGCTACACCTTC,CASSPDGYGYTF
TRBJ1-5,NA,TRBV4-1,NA,TGCGCCAGCAGCCAAGATCATGGAGCGACTAATCAGCCCCAGCATTTT,CASSQDHGATNQPQHF
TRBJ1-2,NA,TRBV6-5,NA,TGTGCCAGCAGTTACTGGATGGGTGACTATGGCTACACCTTC,CASSYWMGDYGYTF
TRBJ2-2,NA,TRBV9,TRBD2,TGTGCCAGCAGCGTAGCTAGCGGGCCTGTCACCGGGGAGCTGTTTTTT,CASSVASGPVTGELFF
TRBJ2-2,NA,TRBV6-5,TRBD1,TGTGCCAGCAGTTACTCGACGGGACAGATCACCGGGGAGCTGTTTTTT,CASSYSTGQITGELFF
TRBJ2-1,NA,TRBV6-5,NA,TGTGCCAGTCAACAGGGCTCCTACAATGAGCAGTTCTTC,CASQQGSYNEQFF
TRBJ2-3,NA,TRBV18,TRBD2,TGTGCCAGCTCACCAGGACTAGCGTACGATACGCAGTATTTT,CASSPGLAYDTQYF
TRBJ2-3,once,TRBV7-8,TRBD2,TGTGCCAGCAGCTCCGGGACTAGCGGGAGTTGGAGCACAGATACGCAGTATTTT,CASSSGTSGSWSTDTQYF
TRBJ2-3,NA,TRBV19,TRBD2,TGTGCCAGTAGACTAGCGGGAAGTCCCACAGATACGCAGTATTTT,CASRLAGSPTDTQYF
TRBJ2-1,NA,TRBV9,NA,TGTGCCAGCAGCGTAGTCTGGGGGAACAATGAGCAGTTCTTC,CASSVVWGNNEQFF
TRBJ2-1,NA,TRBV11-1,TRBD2,TGTGCCAGCAGCGCGCTGCGAGGGACTAGCGGAAAGGAGCAGTTCTTC,CASSALRGTSGKEQFF
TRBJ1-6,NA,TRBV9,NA,TGTGCCAGCAGCGTCCTGCAGGAGAATTCACCCCTCCACTTT,CASSVLQENSPLHF
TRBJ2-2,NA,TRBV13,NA,TGTGCCAGCAGCTTTCGGGACGGTAACACCGGGGAGCTGTTTTTT,CASSFRDGNTGELFF
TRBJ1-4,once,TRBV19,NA,TGTGCCAGTAGTATCCATGAAACAGGGTCTAATGAAAAACTGTTTTTT,CASSIHETGSNEKLFF
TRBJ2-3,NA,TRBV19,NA,TGTGCCAGTAGTCTCGACGGTGGGCCCCGGGATACGCAGTATTTT,CASSLDGGPRDTQYF
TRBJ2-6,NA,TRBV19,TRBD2,TGTGCCAGTAGACCTAGCGGGGTCTCTGGGGCCAACGTCCTGACTTTC,CASRPSGVSGANVLTF
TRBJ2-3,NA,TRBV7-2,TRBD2,TGTGCCAGCAGCTTAGCACCTAGCGGGAGGAAGGCGGATACGCAGTATTTT,CASSLAPSGRKADTQYF
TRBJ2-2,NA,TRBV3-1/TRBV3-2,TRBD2,TGTGCCAGCAGCTCCCGGTCGACTAGCGGGGGAGGTGGGGAGCTGTTTTTT,CASSSRSTSGGGGELFF
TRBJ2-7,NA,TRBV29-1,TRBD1,TGCAGCGTTGTATCACAGGGGCTAGGCGAGCAGTACTTC,CSVVSQGLGEQYF
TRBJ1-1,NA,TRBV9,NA,TGTGCCAGCAGCGTATTCGAGTGGAGGAACACTGAAGCTTTCTTT,CASSVFEWRNTEAFF
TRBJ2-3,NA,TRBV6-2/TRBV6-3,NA,TGTGCCAGCAGTTACTCGAATGGTCGGATTGATACGCAGTATTTT,CASSYSNGRIDTQYF
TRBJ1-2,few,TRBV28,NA,TGTGCCGCCGGGAGGAACTATGGCTACACCTTC,CAAGRNYGYTF
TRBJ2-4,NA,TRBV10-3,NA,TGTGCCATCAGTGAGGGCGGAGGGCAGGGCAAAGCCAAAAACATTCAGTACTTC,CAISEGGGQGKAKNIQYF
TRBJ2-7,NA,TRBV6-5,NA,TGTGCCAGCAGTAGTAGGGGCCGTCGGGAGCAGTACTTC,CASSSRGRREQYF
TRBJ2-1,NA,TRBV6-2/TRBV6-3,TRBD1,TGTGCCAGCAGTTACGGAGGCAGGGGGCAGGTTTACAATGAGCAGTTCTTC,CASSYGGRGQVYNEQFF
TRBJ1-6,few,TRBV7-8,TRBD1,TGTGCCAGCAGCTTACGGGACAGAACGAATAATTCACCCCTCCACTTT,CASSLRDRTNNSPLHF
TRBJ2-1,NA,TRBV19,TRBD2,TGTGCCAGTAGACGTACGGGGGGGGACTACAATGAGCAGTTCTTC,CASRRTGGDYNEQFF
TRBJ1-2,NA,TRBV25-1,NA,TGTGCCAGCAGTGAACCACGGGAAGGCGATGGCTACACCTTC,CASSEPREGDGYTF
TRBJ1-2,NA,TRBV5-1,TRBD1,TGCGCCAGCAGCTTGCGTGGGACAGGGGTGCGAGGCTACACCTTC,CASSLRGTGVRGYTF
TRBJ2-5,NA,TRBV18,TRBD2,TGTGCCAGCTCACCAATGGGGACTAGTACGGAGACCCAGTACTTC,CASSPMGTSTETQYF
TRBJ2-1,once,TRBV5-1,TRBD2,TGCGCCAGCAGCTTGAGGACTAGCGGGGGGGTCAATGAGCAGTTCTTC,CASSLRTSGGVNEQFF
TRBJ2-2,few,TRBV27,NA,TGTGCCAGCAGTCCCGACTGGAGGACCACCGGGGAGCTGTTTTTT,CASSPDWRTTGELFF
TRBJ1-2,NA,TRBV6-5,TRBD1,TGTGCCAGCAGTAACCCCGGCAGGGGGATCTATGGCTACACCTTC,CASSNPGRGIYGYTF
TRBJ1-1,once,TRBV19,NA,TGTGCCAGCCTCCCCTGGGCCCCCGGGAACACTGAAGCTTTCTTT,CASLPWAPGNTEAFF
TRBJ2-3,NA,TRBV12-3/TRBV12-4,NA,TGTGCCAGCAGCAACCGACCAGATACGCAGTATTTT,CASSNRPDTQYF
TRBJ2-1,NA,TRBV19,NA,TGTGCCAGTAATATGGGGAGCTCCTACAATGAGCAGTTCTTC,CASNMGSSYNEQFF
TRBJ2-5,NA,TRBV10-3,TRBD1,TGTGCCATCAGCAGAACGGGACAGGGGGTAGAGACCCAGTACTTC,CAISRTGQGVETQYF
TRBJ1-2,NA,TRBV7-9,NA,TGTGCCAGCAGCTTATTTGAGCGACGCGGGCATGGCTACACCTTC,CASSLFERRGHGYTF
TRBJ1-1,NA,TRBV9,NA,TGTGCCAGCAGCACACGCAGGGAAAACACTGAAGCTTTCTTT,CASSTRRENTEAFF
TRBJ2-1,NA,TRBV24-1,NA,TGTGCCACCAGTGATTCGTTGCGGGCAGCGCAGTTCTTC,CATSDSLRAAQFF
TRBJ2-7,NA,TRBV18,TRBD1,TGTGCCAGCTCCCGGGGTGAGGGACAGGGAACCTACGAGCAGTACTTC,CASSRGEGQGTYEQYF
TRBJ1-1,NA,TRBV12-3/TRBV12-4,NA,TGTGCCAGCAGAAAACAGGGTACTACTGAAGCTTTCTTT,CASRKQGTTEAFF
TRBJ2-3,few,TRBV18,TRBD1,TGTGCCAGCTCACCGGGACAGGGCACAGATACGCAGTATTTT,CASSPGQGTDTQYF
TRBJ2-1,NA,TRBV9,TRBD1,TGTGCCAGCAGCGCGGACAGGGCGACATACAATGAGCAGTTCTTC,CASSADRATYNEQFF
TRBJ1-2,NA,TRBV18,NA,TGTGCCAGCTCACTGGCAGGGGACTATGGCTACACCTTC,CASSLAGDYGYTF
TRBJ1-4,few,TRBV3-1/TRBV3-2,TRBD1,TGTGCCAGCAGCCAGACAGGGAGGTTAGGTAATGAAAAACTGTTTTTT,CASSQTGRLGNEKLFF
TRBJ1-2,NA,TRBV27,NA,TGTGCCAGCAGTTCCTCCGGGGCGGATTATGGCTACACCTTC,CASSSSGADYGYTF
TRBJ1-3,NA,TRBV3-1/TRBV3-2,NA,TGTGCCAGCAGTCCGGGCCGCCGGGACACCATATATTTT,CASSPGRRDTIYF
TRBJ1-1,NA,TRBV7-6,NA,TGTGCCAGCAGCGCAGACGTAAACACTGAAGCTTTCTTT,CASSADVNTEAFF
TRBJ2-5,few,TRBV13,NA,TGTGCCAGCAGCCCCAGGGGGGGTAGGGAGACCCAGTACTTC,CASSPRGGRETQYF
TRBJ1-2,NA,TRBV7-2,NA,TGTGCCAGCAGCCCCCAGTGGGGGAGTGATGGCTACACCTTC,CASSPQWGSDGYTF